This TCR beta chain was found in a study of T cell responses to AZD1222 COVID-19 vaccine. General study findings and limits: The sample set comprised mostly white British donors with more females, and clonal diversity was possibly underestimated. Every sample of the repertoires postdated the peak T cell response. The study identified only a handful of AZD1222 recipients as seropositive at baseline.

Some clones are missing from TCRdb's copy, which holds only in-frame ones; the method was immunoSEQ multiplex PCR. The table has 95,000 to 100,000 clones, approximately 84% seen once. As regards this clone: What it binds is unknown.

The CDR3 length is 15 residues. CDR1 SGHRS and CDR2 YFSETQ come from the germline V gene. Trimming cost V 4 bases and J 7 bases; bases outside gene matches: 9. The sequence was obtained from an adult in good health. The rearrangement uses TRBV5-1 and TRBJ2-1; 9 nucleotides match TRBD1. This specimen consisted of peripheral blood, obtained on day 0 of AZD1222 vaccination. CDR3 nucleotides: TGCGCCAGCAGCCCCGGACAGGGGATAATAAATGAGCAGTTCTTC. Its protein product is CASSPGQGIINEQFF.